These 31 T cell receptor beta chains originate from one sample sequenced in a study of breast tumors, draining lymph nodes, adjacent tissues. Samples came from axillary lymph nodes draining the breast cancer. TCRdb analysed the multiplex PCR reads with MiXCR anew, one entry per CDR3 protein. The table includes about 230,000 distinct CDR3 sequences, roughly 32% detected once. The sample consisted of axillary lymph node tissue. The source of these receptors is a female donor with breast cancer. Some clones in this sample may be carry-over from other donors' samples.

V is TRBV28 and J is TRBJ1-4; D may be TRBD1 (6 bases). Germline V lookup: CDR1 MDHEN, CDR2 SYDVKM. This CDR3 has 15 amino acids. Trimming removed 4 bases at V and 8 bases at J, with 17 bases between. CDR3 sequence reads: CASSSHWGQGEKLFF. The CDR3 DNA reads TGTGCCAGCAGTTCCCATTGGGGGCAGGGGGAAAAACTGTTTTTT.

The table lists this clonotype with many counts. The chain has TRBV14 and TRBJ2-2; tentatively, D is TRBD1 (6 bases). V dropped 3 bases and J dropped 4 bases, with 9 bases sitting between them. CDR3 length: 14 amino acids. The germline gives CDR1 SGHDN, CDR2 FVKESK. The CDR3 coding sequence is TGTGCCAGCAGCCAGGGGGCAAGCACCGGGGAGCTGTTTTTT. It encodes CASSQGASTGELFF.

This sequence joins TRBV20-1 and TRBJ1-5; D is undetermined. This CDR3 is 14 amino acids long. CDR1 is DFQATT, CDR2 SNEGSKA, per germline (reference sequence). V was cut by 6 bases and J by 0 bases, with 12 bases left in between. The CDR3 DNA reads as TGCAGTGCAAGTAGGAGGTATAGCAATCAGCCCCAGCATTTT. Protein product: CSASRRYSNQPQHF.

This clonotype was counted many times. V and J are TRBV19 and TRBJ1-5; D is ambiguous. The CDR3 totals 15 residues. The V gene's germline CDR1 is LNHDA and CDR2 SQIVND (reference sequence). Trimming took off 7 bases at V and 0 bases at J, with 13 bases between the two ends. CDR3 DNA: TGTGCCAGTATAGAGGGTGGGTATAGCAATCAGCCCCAGCATTTT. Its translation is CASIEGGYSNQPQHF.

There are many counts of this clonotype. This rearrangement joins TRBV5-1 to TRBJ2-7; D gene unclear. Germline V gene lookup returns CDR1 SGHRS and CDR2 YFSETQ. Trimming stripped 0 bases from V and 1 base from J, with 8 bases between. This CDR3 comprises 14 residues. Here the CDR3 DNA reads TGCGCCAGCAGCTTGGTACAGCCTTCCTACGAGCAGTACTTC. This sequence encodes CASSLVQPSYEQYF. Complete variable domain (other parts from reference TRBV5-1 and TRBJ2-7): KAGVTQTPRYLIKTRGQQVTLSCSPISGHRSVSWYQQTPGQGLQFLFEYFSETQRNKGNFPGRFSGRQFSNSRSEMNVSTLELGDSALYLCASSLVQPSYEQYFGPGTRLTVT.

This clonotype was seen many times. V and J are TRBV30 and TRBJ2-4, with TRBD1 as a possible D gene (6 bases). Trimming removed 5 bases at V and 1 base at J, with 6 bases between. The CDR3 has 12 amino acids. CDR1 and CDR2 (germline): GTSNPN, SVGIG (reference sequence). The CDR3 sequence is CAWQGAKNIQYF. The CDR3 DNA follows: TGTGCCTGGCAGGGGGCCAAAAACATTCAGTACTTC. Drawing the rest from reference TRBV30 and TRBJ2-4, the complete variable domain is SQTIHQWPATLVQPVGSPLSLECTVEGTSNPNLYWYRQAAGRGLQLLFYSVGIGQISSEVPQNLSASRPQDRQFILSSKKLLLSDSGFYLCAWQGAKNIQYFGAGTRLSVL.

This clonotype has at least ten counts. The chain joins TRBV9 to TRBJ1-2, with a tentative D call TRBD1 (6 bases). Trimming took 4 bases from V and 3 from J, leaving 19 bases between them. Germline values: CDR1 SGDLS, CDR2 YYNGEE. The length of the CDR3 is 16 residues. CDR3 sequence: CASSFPDSPRDYGYTF. CDR3 DNA sequence: TGTGCCAGCAGCTTCCCGGACAGCCCGAGGGACTATGGCTACACCTTC.

This clonotype came up many times. Written as DNA, the CDR3 is TGTGCCAGCAGACGGACTAGCGGAAATGAGCAGTTCTTC. It encodes CASRRTSGNEQFF. The V gene is TRBV2, the J gene TRBJ2-1; 10 bases align to TRBD2. The CDR3 loop spans 13 amino acids. From germline, CDR1 is SNHLY and CDR2 FYNNEI. The trim removed 6 bases at V and 7 bases at J, leaving 3 bases unmatched.

A remark on this clonotype: Relative to the germline gene, one junction end is altered; a read error may explain this. The chain combines TRBV7-9 with TRBJ1-1; tentatively, D is TRBD1 (6 bases). The CDR3 has 16 amino acids. CDR1 and CDR2 (germline): SEHNR, FQNEAQ (reference sequence). The CDR3 protein is CASSPPGGRWDTEPFF. DNA of the CDR3: TGTGCCAGCAGCCCCCCCGGTGGGAGGTGGGACACTGAACCTTTCTTT.

This clonotype was observed many times. This chain uses TRBV20-1 with TRBJ2-1, with D maybe TRBD2 (6 bases). CDR1 DFQATT and CDR2 SNEGSKA come from the germline V gene (reference sequence). This CDR3 contains 15 residues. Trimming removed 0 bases at V and 0 bases at J, with 9 bases between. CDR3 nucleotide sequence: TGCAGTGCTAGAGACCTTAGCGGCTCCTACAATGAGCAGTTCTTC. It yields the protein CSARDLSGSYNEQFF.

This clonotype has at least ten counts. Germline is not matched at one junction end, which may reflect a read error. The CDR3 protein is CASSGTGGYGYAF. For the CDR3, the DNA is TGTGCCAGTAGTGGAACAGGGGGCTATGGCTACGCCTTC. The rearrangement links TRBV19 to TRBJ1-2; 9 bases fit TRBD1. The CDR3 has 13 residues. Germline V gene sequence: CDR1 LNHDA, CDR2 SQIVND (reference sequence).

This clonotype was observed at least ten times. The CDR3 region is CAISIGTSDEQYF. The DNA of the CDR3 is TGTGCCATCAGTATAGGGACTAGCGACGAGCAGTACTTC. This chain links TRBV10-3 with TRBJ2-7; 10 bases agree with TRBD2. J gave up 5 bases and V 5 bases, and 3 bases lay outside the gene matches. The CDR3 is 13 amino acids. Germline V gives CDR1 ENHRY, CDR2 SYGVKD.

This clonotype was detected many times. V is TRBV2 and J is TRBJ2-2; TRBD2 agrees at 8 bases. The CDR3 consists of 15 residues. The V gene end was trimmed by 3 bases and the J gene end by 5 bases; junction bases not matched to a gene: 5. The germline CDR1 and CDR2 sequences are SNHLY and FYNNEI. This chain's CDR3 is CASSEIAGGTGELFF. The CDR3 bases are TGTGCCAGCAGTGAGATCGCGGGAGGTACCGGGGAGCTGTTTTTT. The complete variable domain, with remaining parts taken from reference TRBV2 and TRBJ2-2, reads EPEVTQTPSHQVTQMGQEVILRCVPISNHLYFYWYRQILGQKVEFLVSFYNNEISEKSEIFDDQFSVERPDGSNFTLKIRSTKLEDSAMYFCASSEIAGGTGELFFGEGSRLTVL.

A word on this clonotype: At one boundary the junction diverges from the germline segment, which might be a read error. The gene calls are TRBV20-1 and TRBJ1-5, with no clear D. In germline, CDR1 is DFQATT, CDR2 SNEGSKA (reference sequence). The CDR3 spans 17 residues. The CDR3 loop reads CCASNPENLYSNQPQHF. The CDR3, as DNA: TGCTGTGCTAGTAATCCGGAAAACCTTTATAGCAATCAGCCCCAGCATTTT.

This clonotype was observed many times. CDR3 nucleotide sequence: TGCAGTGCTAGAGATCAGAGCGGGAGGGCCTTCGACACCGGGGAGCTGTTTTTT. Amino acid sequence: CSARDQSGRAFDTGELFF. This rearrangement joins TRBV20-1 to TRBJ2-2; 10 bases agree with TRBD2. With V trimmed by 0 bases and J by 3 bases, 10 bases remained unmatched. Germline CDR1 reads DFQATT; CDR2 reads SNEGSKA (reference sequence). CDR3 length: 18 amino acids.

This clonotype has a count of ten or more. The gene calls are TRBV4-1 and TRBJ2-3; 11 bases are a match to TRBD2. The CDR3 covers 19 residues. V was pared by 0 bases and J by 1 base, with 9 bases of the junction left unmatched. Germline loops: CDR1 MGHRA, CDR2 YSYEKL. The CDR3 nucleotides are TGCGCCAGCAGCCAAGATGATCCCCGACTAGCGGGACGCACAGATACGCAGTATTTT. It yields the protein CASSQDDPRLAGRTDTQYF.

This clonotype was counted many times. The chain joins TRBV5-4 to TRBJ2-1; 7 positions match TRBD2. CDR1 and CDR2 from the germline V gene are SGHNT and YYREEE (reference sequence). The V segment lost 0 bases and the J segment 4 bases; nucleotides outside the gene matches: 4. The CDR3 is 15 amino acids. CDR3 nucleotide sequence: TGTGCCAGCAGCTTGGAAGCGGGGTTATACAATGAGCAGTTCTTC. It is translated as CASSLEAGLYNEQFF.

This clonotype was seen more than once but under ten times. This may be a read error, as it is one base from a much larger clone. The rearrangement joins TRBV6-5 to TRBJ2-7; the match to TRBD1 covers 8 bases. CDR3 size: 14 residues. Germline loops: CDR1 MNHEY, CDR2 SVGAGI. After removal of 5 bases from V and 1 base from J, the junction contained 4 bases not matched to a gene. The CDR3 reads CASSHRGASYEQYF. The CDR3 coding sequence is TGTGCCAGCAGTCACAGGGGGGCTTCCTACGAGCAGTACTTC.

As regards this clonotype: The final CDR3 position lacks the conserved phenylalanine or tryptophan, pointing to a likely read error. The chain recombines TRBV5-1 with TRBJ2-7; D is ambiguous. The germline gives CDR1 SGHRS, CDR2 YFSETQ. The CDR3 runs to 14 residues. Trimming cost V 1 base and J 0 bases, with 8 bases left between them. The CDR3 loop reads CASSLLRSSYEQYL. The CDR3 nucleotides are TGCGCCAGCAGCTTGCTCCGCAGCTCCTACGAGCAGTACCTC.

This clonotype has only a few counts. The chain combines TRBV7-2 with TRBJ1-1; D is unclear. In germline, CDR1 is SGHTA, CDR2 FQGNSA. V dropped 5 bases and J dropped 7 bases, with 8 bases sitting between them. CDR3 size: 11 residues. The CDR3 nucleotides read TGTGCCAGCAGCGTCCATATTGAAGCTTTCTTT. This gives the protein CASSVHIEAFF.

The gene calls are TRBV11-2 and TRBJ1-2; maybe TRBD1 (6 bases). There are 13 residues in the CDR3. Deletions cut 5 bases from V and 8 bases from J, with 15 bases between. Germline loops: CDR1 SGHAT, CDR2 FQNNGV. The CDR3 nucleotides are TGTGCCAGCAGCCCCCAACAGGGACCCGGCTACACCTTC. Encoded protein: CASSPQQGPGYTF.

About this clonotype: A much larger clonotype is one base distant, so this may be a read error. V usage is TRBV20-1 and J usage is TRBJ1-2; 9 nucleotides match TRBD1. Germline V gives CDR1 DFQATT, CDR2 SNEGSKA (reference sequence). Trimming cost V 5 bases and J 10 bases; bases outside gene matches: 11. The CDR3 loop spans 13 amino acids. CDR3 residues: CSARRDRDSAYTF. The CDR3 DNA is TGCAGTGCTCGCCGGGACAGGGATTCTGCCTACACCTTC.

Of note for this clonotype: This sequence may be a read error, since a much larger clone differs from it by one base. This chain joins TRBV6-5 and TRBJ2-7; 9 bases agree with TRBD1. Germline V CDR1 and CDR2: MNHEY, SVGAGI. This CDR3 has 15 amino acids. The junction had 1 base not matched to a gene; V was cut back by 0 bases and J by 1 base. CDR3 nucleotide sequence: TGTGCCAGCAGTTACTCCGGGACAGGGTCCTACGAGCAGTACTTC. Its translation: CASSYSGTGSYEQYF.

Remarks on this clonotype: Because it lacks the conserved phenylalanine or tryptophan at the end, this CDR3 is likely a read error. The chain has TRBV6-5 and TRBJ2-7; D gene ambiguous. This CDR3 has 11 amino acids. Germline values: CDR1 MNHEY, CDR2 SVGAGI. In DNA, the CDR3 is TGTGCCGGCAGTGTAGCTAGCGAGCAGTACCTC. This translates into CAGSVASEQYL.

The chain is built from TRBV24-1 and TRBJ2-2; TRBD1 agrees at 9 bases. Germline CDR1 is KGHDR and CDR2 is SFDVKD. The junction had 7 bases not matched to a gene; V was cut back by 4 bases and J by 5 bases. This CDR3 contains 16 residues. The CDR3 bases are TGTGCCACCAGTGACGCCGGGACAGGGAGGACCGGGGAGCTGTTTTTT. This gives the protein CATSDAGTGRTGELFF.

This clonotype came up a few times. This chain uses TRBV24-1 with TRBJ1-1, with D possibly matching TRBD1 (5 bases). Trimming cost V 9 bases and J 4 bases, with 20 bases left between them. Germline assignment: CDR1 KGHDR and CDR2 SFDVKD. The CDR3 extends over 15 amino acids. CDR3 sequence reads: CATRSAKGRVTEAFF. DNA for the CDR3: TGTGCCACCCGTTCAGCGAAGGGGAGGGTCACTGAAGCTTTCTTT.

This clonotype was detected only a few times. This sequence may be a read error, since a much larger clone differs from it by one base. The rearrangement links TRBV4-3 to TRBJ2-3; 12 bases map to TRBD2. The CDR3 sequence is 20 residues long. CDR1 is LGHNA and CDR2 is YSLEER in the germline V gene. V lost 2 bases to trimming and J lost 1 base; unmatched junction nucleotides: 13. This CDR3 reads CASSQCFETSGSPGTDTQYF. The CDR3 DNA reads as TGCGCCAGCAGCCAATGCTTCGAGACTAGCGGGAGTCCGGGCACAGATACGCAGTATTTT.

Notes on this clonotype: This sequence may be a read error, since a much larger clone differs from it by one base. The chain joins TRBV6-2 or TRBV6-3 to TRBJ2-7; D is ambiguous. Germline CDR1 reads MNHEY; CDR2 reads SVGEGT. The CDR3 has 12 residues. Trimming pared 5 bases from V and 3 bases from J, leaving 8 bases between. CDR3 residues: CASSHLDYEQYF. For the CDR3, the DNA is TGTGCCAGCAGTCACCTGGACTACGAGCAGTACTTC.

With respect to this clonotype: With a much larger clone just one base away, this may be a read error. The chain links TRBV11-3 to TRBJ2-1; 11 bases are a match to TRBD2. The germline gives CDR1 SGHNT, CDR2 YENEEA. The CDR3 sequence is 14 residues long. CDR3 region: CASTLAGGSNEQFF. The CDR3 DNA reads TGTGCCAGCACCTTAGCGGGAGGGTCTAATGAGCAGTTCTTC. The full variable domain, completed using reference TRBV11-3 and TRBJ2-1, is EAGVVQSPRYKIIEKKQPVAFWCNPISGHNTLYWYLQNLGQGPELLIRYENEEAVDDSQLPKDRFSAERLKGVDSTLKIQPAELGDSAVYLCASTLAGGSNEQFFGPGTRLTVL.

This clonotype was seen repeatedly, ten times or more. The genes are TRBV10-3 and TRBJ2-7; D might be TRBD1 or TRBD2, each matching 6 bases. Trimming took 4 bases from V and 2 from J, leaving 15 bases between them. Looked up from germline, CDR1 is ENHRY and CDR2 is SYGVKD. CDR3 size: 15 residues. The CDR3 nucleotides are TGTGCCATCAGTGCCCGGGGGCAAGGCGCCTACGAGCAGTACTTC. This sequence encodes CAISARGQGAYEQYF.

V usage is TRBV11-2 and J usage is TRBJ2-3, with 12 bases lining up with TRBD2. Germline V gene data show CDR1 as SGHAT and CDR2 as FQNNGV. The CDR3 is 16 amino acids. J was trimmed by 4 bases and V by 4 bases; bases with no gene match: 6. The chain's CDR3 is CASSSRTSGMSDTQYF. The CDR3 nucleotides are TGTGCCAGCAGCTCACGGACTAGCGGGATGTCAGATACGCAGTATTTT. Full variable domain (outside the CDR3, taken from reference TRBV11-2 and TRBJ2-3): EAGVAQSPRYKIIEKRQSVAFWCNPISGHATLYWYQQILGQGPKLLIQFQNNGVVDDSQLPKDRFSAERLKGVDSTLKIQPAKLEDSAVYLCASSSRTSGMSDTQYFGPGTRLTVL.